The entry that follows covers one T cell receptor (beta chain) sequence. Its binding antigen is unknown. No much larger clone exists at a distance of one base, and base qualities are not known. CDR1 LGHNA and CDR2 YNFKEQ are derived from the germline V gene. The CDR3, cysteine through phenylalanine, is 16 amino acids long. The retained sequence is limited to the CDR3, 48 bases, with the frame set at the first base. Libraries came from the immunoSEQ multiplex PCR assay. For the multiplex PCR, a mixture combining 60 forward primers for TCR Vbeta segments and 13 reverse primers for TCR Jbeta segments was used. The CDR3 region of rearranged TCR beta genes was amplified from genomic DNA by a multiplex PCR assay. The amplified TCR beta libraries were sequenced on the Illumina HiSeq System as 87-base-pair reads. Concerning the study's data processing: Across the 600 to 700 repertoires, a later analysis counted roughly 77 million unique TCR beta chains, 8.5 million to 12 million of which were shared by at least two donors. Raw reads were error-corrected and collapsed into unique sequences by a nearest-neighbor algorithm in which closely related sequences were merged to remove PCR and sequencing errors. Alignment of CDR3 sequences to IMGT reference sequences was used to assign V, D and J gene segments. For a sequence to be retained, a match of at least six nucleotides to both a V gene segment and a J gene segment was required. A rearrangement was called productive if the CDR3 had no stop codons and remained in frame with V and J, and every other rearrangement was called non-productive. CDR3 was defined by IMGT convention, running from the second conserved V-encoded cysteine to the conserved J-encoded phenylalanine. The earlier analysis of about 560 of the donors excluded any sequence lacking an unambiguous match to a single V gene segment. An earlier analysis of approximately 590 of the donors called V segments functional above 56.7% productive rearrangements and segregating when the between-donor standard deviation exceeded 5%. A statistical classification framework was built to diagnose cytomegalovirus status from the catalog of TCR beta chain sequences. In a later analysis, V and J genes were assigned by comparing TCR nucleotide sequences against IMGT/GENE-DB human TR gene sequences. The TCRdist pipeline was used in a later analysis to assign CDR3 sequences and most-parsimonious VDJ recombination scenarios. A later analysis defined each TCR beta chain by its CDR3 amino acid sequence plus V-gene family, and excluded reads lacking a unique V-gene family. A later analysis removed 500 to 650 highly shared, low-generation-probability nucleotide sequences to deal with suspected cross-contamination and a sequencing artifact. In a later analysis, a clonal expansion index for each public chain was calculated from normalized within-repertoire ranks of inferred template counts. A later analysis computed generation probabilities with a VDJ recombination model fitted to out-of-frame rearrangements, and checked the results against IGoR. Hypergeometric tests were used in a later analysis to score TCR-TCR, TCR-HLA and TCR-CMV co-occurrence, with a repertoire-size bias correction applied to the TCR pairs. To estimate false discovery rates, a later analysis permuted the HLA or CMV assignments 20 times. A later analysis grouped co-occurring TCRs with DBSCAN, adding TCRdist sequence similarity when clustering within HLA-allele-positive subsets. Repertoires with fewer than 30,000 or more than 120,000 public chains were left out of co-occurrence clustering, as were four to six repertoires with anomalous nucleotide sharing. In TCRdb, the immuneACCESS table is reduced to in-frame sequences with V and J assigned. These tables do not hold every clone; where another copy was compared, an unresolved V gene accounts for under half, and the others remain unexplained. From that table come the V and J calls and clone size; the DNA was used to work out D and trimming. The sample records approximately 110,000 clones, roughly 70% of which are singletons. The top ten hold approximately 1.2% of the sample.

The sample originates from a study of cytomegalovirus exposure and HLA in healthy donors (dated 2017 in TCRdb). Context from the whole study: According to an earlier analysis of 550 to 750 of the donors, about 179 million T cells yielded 117 million unique TCR beta sequences and about 300 Gb of sequence data. Roughly 300 gigabases of sequencing data and approximately 91 million unique TCR sequences made up an early release that covered 640 HLA-typed donors. The genetic ancestry cluster associated with self-reported Caucasian donors included around four fifths of the roughly 380 genotyped donors. The study was designed to test whether signatures of past pathogen exposure could be identified by cataloging public T cell receptors. The study used immunosequencing to profile the T cell repertoires of around 600 subjects and linked those repertoires to cytomegalovirus serostatus. In addition to the first cohort of roughly 700 subjects, a separate validation cohort of 100 to 150 different subjects was used. To predict cytomegalovirus infection status, the study brought together high-throughput TCR immunosequencing, statistical association of individual TCRs with disease status, and machine learning. In a later analysis, previously published TCR beta repertoires from 600 to 850 donors were re-analyzed and high-resolution HLA genotyping was added so that TCR occurrence patterns could be studied. Rather than drawing on any new phenotypic data, the later analysis identified candidate immune exposures from TCR beta sequences and the way those sequences occurred across donors. An earlier analysis of 587 of the donors applied high-throughput TCR beta sequencing to assess whether each TCR beta V gene segment acted as functional or pseudogenic. Donor age, sex, ethnicity and CMV serostatus were compiled alongside the repertoire data. A later genetic analysis took genome-wide SNP genotypes for 398 of the 666 donors and used that subset as a discovery cohort. All discovery cohort repertoires had been generated using a single sequencing platform. Both class I and class II loci were covered by HLA typing, at four-digit resolution. Typing coverage varied by locus: about 629-630 donors for A, B, C, DRB1 and DQB1; around 560 for DQA1; 600 to 610 for DPA1; 400 to 480 for DPB1. Roughly 5 DR-DQ haplotypes were handled as single units for association and clustering, since linkage in the cohort was strong. Among some 400 genotyped donors of the cohort, an average of approximately 240,000 unique TCR beta nucleotide sequences were sequenced per donor, roughly 20% of them non-productive.

The cohort comprised some 700 healthy bone marrow donors. At the time of sampling, all cohort members were nominally healthy, though unrecorded immune exposures were likely present. The donor was CMV seronegative and belonged to the group of 350 or so seronegative cohort members. Each donor provided a peripheral blood sample, and peripheral blood mononuclear cells were used for TCR beta sequencing. The Qiagen DNeasy Blood Extraction Kit was used to extract genomic DNA from the blood cell samples. General conclusions and limits of the study: The study gave a list of about 170 TCR beta chains associated with cytomegalovirus. In a later analysis, most CMV-associated TCR beta chains were found to appear HLA-restricted, with HLA associations seemingly driven largely by CMV exposure. Compared with equally common non-associated chains, HLA-associated TCR beta chains in a later analysis were more clonally expanded and had lower generation probabilities. An earlier analysis of approximately 600 of the donors showed that most TCR beta V segments appeared in productive rearrangements either about 87% or about 30% of the time, which broadly matched IMGT annotations. A cluster of highly shared sequence variants was judged likely to be a technical artifact of the sequencing pipeline. A few of the identified cytomegalovirus-associated TCR beta chains were confirmed in vitro to be specific for cytomegalovirus antigens. According to a later analysis, TCR association rates differed among HLA loci, with DRB1 alleles showing the most associated TCRs and HLA-C alleles showing the fewest. At a false discovery rate of 0.05, a later analysis linked approximately 18,000 TCR beta sequences to specific HLA alleles. In a later analysis, several top co-occurrence clusters were reported to appear linked to parvovirus B19, influenza, CMV and Epstein-Barr virus. The 87-base-pair reads could not distinguish some IMGT-functional V segments, including TRBV6-2 and TRBV6-3, so those segments were excluded. A further reported finding was that TCR beta sequences accurately predicted the HLA-A and HLA-B alleles for most subjects in the first cohort. An association between a missense DCLRE1C variant and V-gene and J-gene trimming of TCR beta chains was found in a later genetic analysis and replicated in an independent cohort. Correlated functional status among segregating V segments might reflect linkage disequilibrium, but an unknown experimental factor could not be ruled out. The authors suggested that the approach could potentially be extended to other disease states and immunological phenotypes. Because some donors lacked HLA typing at each locus, the association tests relied only on the typed subset. Assigning TCR associations to individual alleles was difficult when HLA alleles, especially DR and DQ, strongly co-occurred. Sequencing depth was assumed to be roughly uniform across donors in the presence/absence analyses, though that assumption may not hold. The earlier analysis of fewer than 750 of the donors excluded 15 to 20 rarely observed V segments, including chromosome 9 orphons, because counts were too low. The cohort was sequenced for TCR beta chains only, and without alpha or paired-chain data the features that could be detected were limited. A later genetic analysis reported fewer N-insertions in productive TCRs among donors in an Asian-associated ancestry cluster than the roughly 720-donor mean. Cytomegalovirus status was reported to be diagnosed by the classifier with high specificity and sensitivity in both the original and validation cohorts. CMV serostatus was the only immune exposure information available for the cohort. Most TCR sequences were observed very rarely across donors, whereas some public TCRs were present in many individuals.

The sequencing sample was made of PBMCs. The sequence was obtained from a man in his forties or fifties in good health and CMV-seronegative. The rearrangement joined TRBV4-2 to TRBJ2-5; TRBD2 could be the D gene, as 7 bases match. The J call may be faulty, since TRBJ2-7 better matches the DNA end. The CDR3: CASSRGGGQGVNEQYF. The base sequence is TGTGCCAGCAGCCGGGGGGGCGGGCAGGGCGTCAACGAGCAGTACTTC.